This entry lists 26 T cell receptor beta chains sequenced from one sample in a study of early T cells in non-severe SARS-CoV-2 infection. In TCRdb, the 5' RACE reads were re-called with MiXCR into one record per CDR3 protein. The sample consists of about 100,000 distinct CDR3 sequences, roughly 13% of them appearing once. Sequencing used whole blood. Receptors were obtained from an adult who was a healthcare worker with PCR-confirmed SARS-CoV-2 infection or an uninfected control (not recorded which).

This clonotype was seen more than once but under ten times. The V call is TRBV20-1, the J call TRBJ2-6; no definite D call. This CDR3 contains 15 residues. The germline V and J ends were trimmed by 3 bases and 0 bases, with 9 bases remaining between them. CDR1 and CDR2 (germline): DFQATT, SNEGSKA (reference sequence). The DNA for the CDR3 is TGCAGTGCTAGTCGGGCGAACTCTGGGGCCAACGTCCTGACTTTC. Protein product: CSASRANSGANVLTF.

At least ten counts were recorded for this clonotype. CDR3 protein: CASSYRDPTTGELFF. The CDR3, as DNA: TGTGCCAGCAGCTACCGGGACCCCACCACCGGGGAGCTGTTTTTT. V is TRBV3-1 and J is TRBJ2-2; D tentatively fits TRBD1 or TRBD2 (5 bases each). The CDR3 loop spans 15 amino acids. Germline lookup yields CDR1 LGHDT and CDR2 YNNKEL (reference sequence). V was pared by 5 bases and J by 4 bases, with 14 bases between. Together with reference TRBV3-1 and TRBJ2-2, the CDR3 gives the full variable domain: DTAVSQTPKYLVTQMGNDKSIKCEQNLGHDTMYWYKQDSKKFLKIMFSYNNKELIINETVPNRFSPKSPDKAHLNLHINSLELGDSAVYFCASSYRDPTTGELFFGEGSRLTVL.

This clonotype was detected many times. The chain couples TRBV20-1 to TRBJ2-1; D is unresolved. Germline V CDR1 and CDR2: DFQATT, SNEGSKA (reference sequence). V was clipped by 7 bases and J by 1 base, with 2 bases between them. The CDR3 spans 10 residues. CDR3 DNA sequence: TGCAGTGGGTCCTACAATGAGCAGTTCTTC. Its translation: CSGSYNEQFF.

The J gene is TRBJ2-1, the V gene TRBV12-3 or TRBV12-4; possible D gene TRBD1, 6 bases. The CDR3 runs to 13 residues. V was shortened by 7 bases and J by 6 bases, with 13 bases between the two germline ends. The CDR3 is CASTNQGSNEQFF. The CDR3, as DNA: TGTGCCAGCACCAACCAGGGGTCCAATGAGCAGTTCTTC.

This clonotype was observed a few times. The V call is TRBV7-6, the J call TRBJ2-2, with 7 bases fitting TRBD1. Germline V CDR1 and CDR2: SGHVS, FNYEAQ. J lost 1 base, V lost 3 bases, and 11 bases had no gene match. The CDR3 totals 18 residues. CDR3 coding DNA: TGTGCCAGCAGCTTTCGATCGGGACAGCTACTGAACACCGGGGAGCTGTTTTTT. Its protein product is CASSFRSGQLLNTGELFF.

This clonotype has at least ten counts. The rearrangement joins TRBV6-5 to TRBJ1-2; TRBD1 aligns across 8 bases. The CDR3 consists of 15 residues. Losses at the gene ends were 5 bases for V and 3 bases for J; bases not matched to a gene: 8. Germline loops: CDR1 MNHEY, CDR2 SVGAGI. The CDR3 here is CASSKDDRGDYGYTF. The CDR3 DNA reads TGTGCCAGCAGTAAAGATGACAGGGGAGACTATGGCTACACCTTC.

This clonotype was seen a handful of times. This chain uses TRBV6-1 with TRBJ1-1; 12 bases align to TRBD1. CDR1 MNHNS and CDR2 SASEGT come from the germline V gene. V lost 5 bases and J lost 6; bases outside the gene matches: 7. This CDR3 comprises 15 residues. CDR3 amino acids: CASSLRDRGLAEAFF. CDR3 DNA: TGTGCCAGCAGTCTAAGGGACAGGGGGCTTGCTGAAGCTTTCTTT.

The genes are TRBV12-3 or TRBV12-4 and TRBJ2-7, with a possible D match to TRBD1 (6 bases). The CDR3 has 14 amino acids. The V end lost 6 bases, the J end lost 5 bases, and 17 bases lay between the germline ends. The CDR3 sequence: CASSLGQYSDEQYF. The CDR3 coding sequence is TGTGCCAGCAGCCTAGGACAGTACTCAGACGAGCAGTACTTC.

The CDR3 bases are TGTGCCAGCAGGGGACAGGGTTTCGGCTACACCTTC. Its translation is CASRGQGFGYTF. V is TRBV6-5 and J is TRBJ1-2, with TRBD1 matching 9 bases. CDR1 and CDR2 from the germline V gene are MNHEY and SVGAGI. The CDR3 contains 12 residues. The V gene end was trimmed by 6 bases and the J gene end by 8 bases; junction bases not matched to a gene: 4.

In this sample, this clonotype turned up a few times. The CDR3 reads CASSQGSASYEQYF. CDR3 DNA sequence: TGCGCCAGCAGCCAGGGATCCGCCTCCTACGAGCAGTACTTC. This chain links TRBV4-1 with TRBJ2-7; no definite D call. Trimming shortened V by 3 bases and J by 0 bases, and 9 bases separated the two germline ends. This CDR3 is 14 amino acids long. In germline, CDR1 is MGHRA, CDR2 YSYEKL.

This chain uses TRBV2 with TRBJ2-1; 9 bases agree with TRBD1. There are 15 residues in the CDR3. Germline V gene data show CDR1 as SNHLY and CDR2 as FYNNEI. Trimming took 6 bases from V and 8 from J; bases not matched to a gene: 11. CDR3 in amino acids: CASSWERQGDDEQFF. The CDR3 DNA reads TGTGCCAGCAGCTGGGAGCGACAGGGGGACGATGAGCAGTTCTTC.

This clonotype was counted ten times or more. The gene calls are TRBV28 and TRBJ2-1, with a weak D call TRBD1 (6 bases). Germline V CDR1 and CDR2: MDHEN, SYDVKM. V shed 5 bases and J shed 2 bases, with 19 bases lying between them. The CDR3 runs to 17 residues. The CDR3 DNA reads as TGTGCCAGCAGTGCCCCACTTGGCAGGACAGCCTACAATGAGCAGTTCTTC. This encodes CASSAPLGRTAYNEQFF.

This clonotype was recorded many times. This chain connects TRBV6-1 to TRBJ1-1; 7 bases agree with TRBD1. The CDR3 contains 14 residues. Germline CDR1 MNHNS, CDR2 SASEGT. V lost 6 bases, J lost 3 bases, and 7 bases stayed unmatched. The CDR3 bases are TGTGCCAGCAGCGTCCGGACAGGAGACACTGAAGCTTTCTTT. Protein: CASSVRTGDTEAFF.

This clonotype was found many times. The chain combines TRBV20-1 with TRBJ2-7; D gene ambiguous. V gave up 1 base and J gave up 5 bases, with 9 bases separating them. The germline V gene has CDR1 DFQATT and CDR2 SNEGSKA (reference sequence). CDR3 size: 12 residues. The DNA of the CDR3 is TGCAGTGCTAGAGTCCCAGCCCACGAGCAGTACTTC. It codes for CSARVPAHEQYF.

This clonotype was detected once. The chain is built from TRBV13 and TRBJ2-5, with TRBD1 as a possible D gene (5 bases). The CDR3 is made up of 15 amino acids. Trimming took 5 bases from V and 0 from J, leaving 13 bases between them. Germline V gene lookup returns CDR1 PRHDT and CDR2 FYEKMQ (reference sequence). CDR3 protein: CASSQPTEYQETQYF. The CDR3 coding sequence is TGTGCCAGCAGCCAACCGACAGAATACCAAGAGACCCAGTACTTC.

The V and J genes are TRBV29-1 and TRBJ2-6, with 7 bases aligning to TRBD1. V shed 4 bases and J 0 bases; nucleotides not matched to a gene: 3. Germline CDR1 reads SQVTM; CDR2 reads ANQGSEA. The CDR3 covers 15 residues. The CDR3 DNA sequence: TGCAGCGTTGCCGGGACAGCCTCTGGGGCCAACGTCCTGACTTTC. Amino acids: CSVAGTASGANVLTF.

This clonotype was detected only a few times. The rearrangement joins TRBV7-6 to TRBJ2-7; 7 bases are a match to TRBD1. The CDR3 is made up of 16 amino acids. Looked up from germline, CDR1 is SGHVS and CDR2 is FNYEAQ. V trimming: 5 bases; J trimming: 6 bases; junction bases outside the gene matches: 16. CDR3 amino acids: CASSRSPLTGPAEQYF. The DNA for the CDR3 is TGTGCCAGCAGCCGCTCCCCTCTGACAGGGCCCGCCGAGCAGTACTTC.

The V call is TRBV4-1, the J call TRBJ2-3, with unresolved D. The CDR3 totals 15 residues. With 1 base removed from V and 2 bases from J, the gap between germline ends came to 10 bases. Germline values: CDR1 MGHRA, CDR2 YSYEKL. CDR3 in amino acids: CASSQAPVFTDTQYF. For the CDR3, the DNA is TGCGCCAGCAGCCAAGCCCCGGTATTCACAGATACGCAGTATTTT.

This clonotype was counted ten times or more. This chain connects TRBV7-9 to TRBJ1-6; 7 bases fit TRBD1. The CDR3 has 16 residues. Germline CDR1 SEHNR, CDR2 FQNEAQ (reference sequence). The V and J ends lost 1 base and 7 bases, in that order; junction bases with no gene match: 7. The CDR3 loop reads CASSLERQGGNSPLHF. The CDR3 DNA is TGTGCCAGCAGCTTAGAGCGGCAGGGGGGGAATTCACCCCTCCACTTT.

This clonotype has more than one count but fewer than ten. This chain connects TRBV29-1 to TRBJ2-5; 8 bases match TRBD1. The CDR3 has 12 amino acids. Germline assignment: CDR1 SQVTM and CDR2 ANQGSEA. The V and J ends lost 7 bases and 3 bases, in that order; junction bases with no gene match: 4. The DNA for the CDR3 is TGCAGCGCTCAGGACAGGGAAGAGACCCAGTACTTC. Protein product: CSAQDREETQYF.

This clonotype was recorded many times. The chain uses TRBV20-1 and TRBJ2-5, with 13 positions matching TRBD2. After removal of 6 bases from V and 3 bases from J, the junction contained 7 bases not matched to a gene. The V gene's germline CDR1 is DFQATT and CDR2 SNEGSKA (reference sequence). The CDR3 contains 15 residues. In DNA form, the CDR3 reads TGCAGTGCCTCCGGGACTAGCGGGGCCGAAGAGACCCAGTACTTC. The encoded protein is CSASGTSGAEETQYF.

This clonotype turned up a few times. This chain links TRBV19 with TRBJ1-2; 7 bases are shared with TRBD1. J gave up 4 bases and V 10 bases, and 9 bases lay outside the gene matches. Germline loops: CDR1 LNHDA, CDR2 SQIVND (reference sequence). The length of the CDR3 is 13 residues. CDR3 coding DNA: TGTGCCACTCAACCCGGGGACAGCTATGGCTACACCTTC. It is translated as CATQPGDSYGYTF.

This clonotype was counted only a few times. The gene calls are TRBV6-5 and TRBJ1-5; no reliable D call. The germline V gene has CDR1 MNHEY and CDR2 SVGAGI. There are 16 residues in the CDR3. V lost 7 bases, J lost 5 bases, and 21 bases lay in between. CDR3 nucleotides: TGTGCCAGCACCTATTGGAGTCGGGAAAGCCATCAGCCCCAGCATTTT. The encoded protein is CASTYWSRESHQPQHF.

The chain has TRBV20-1 and TRBJ1-6; D might be TRBD1 (5 bases). V gave up 3 bases and J gave up 15 bases, with 18 bases separating them. This CDR3 region has 13 residues. Germline CDR1 is DFQATT and CDR2 is SNEGSKA (reference sequence). The CDR3 bases are TGCAGTGCTAGGGCTCAGGGTTTCGGGGGCCTCCACTTT. This sequence encodes CSARAQGFGGLHF.

This clonotype was seen at least ten times. The rearrangement joins TRBV7-9 to TRBJ1-4; TRBD1 matches at 7 bases. V gave up 6 bases and J gave up 0 bases; unmatched junction bases: 4. In germline, CDR1 is SEHNR, CDR2 FQNEAQ (reference sequence). This CDR3 spans 15 amino acids. CDR3 sequence (DNA): TGTGCCAGCAGTTCCGGGACAGCAACTAATGAAAAACTGTTTTTT. Translation gives CASSSGTATNEKLFF. Using reference TRBV7-9 and TRBJ1-4 for the parts outside the CDR3, the full variable domain is DTGVSQNPRHKITKRGQNVTFRCDPISEHNRLYWYRQTLGQGPEFLTYFQNEAQLEKSRLLSDRFSAERPKGSFSTLEIQRTEQGDSAMYLCASSSGTATNEKLFFGSGTQLSVL.

This clonotype occurred many times. The V call is TRBV11-2, the J call TRBJ1-4, with D unresolved. CDR1 and CDR2 (germline): SGHAT, FQNNGV. The CDR3 totals 14 residues. With 6 bases removed from V and 5 bases from J, the gap between germline ends came to 13 bases. CDR3 residues: CASRADLGNEKLFF. The CDR3 coding sequence is TGTGCCAGCAGGGCGGATCTTGGGAATGAAAAACTGTTTTTT.